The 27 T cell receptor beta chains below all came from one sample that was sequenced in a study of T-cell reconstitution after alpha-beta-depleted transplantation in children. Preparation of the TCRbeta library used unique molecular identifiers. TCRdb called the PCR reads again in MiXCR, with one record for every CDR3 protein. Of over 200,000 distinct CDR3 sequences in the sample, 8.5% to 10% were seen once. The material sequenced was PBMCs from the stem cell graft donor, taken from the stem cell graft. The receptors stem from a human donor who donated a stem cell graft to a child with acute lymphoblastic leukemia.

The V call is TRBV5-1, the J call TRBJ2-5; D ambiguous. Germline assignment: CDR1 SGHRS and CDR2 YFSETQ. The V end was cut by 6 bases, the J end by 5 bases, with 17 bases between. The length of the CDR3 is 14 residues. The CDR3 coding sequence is TGCGCCAGCACTTGGACGGACGACCGGGAGACCCAGTACTTC. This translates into CASTWTDDRETQYF. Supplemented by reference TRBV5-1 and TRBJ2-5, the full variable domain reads KAGVTQTPRYLIKTRGQQVTLSCSPISGHRSVSWYQQTPGQGLQFLFEYFSETQRNKGNFPGRFSGRQFSNSRSEMNVSTLELGDSALYLCASTWTDDRETQYFGPGTRLLVL.

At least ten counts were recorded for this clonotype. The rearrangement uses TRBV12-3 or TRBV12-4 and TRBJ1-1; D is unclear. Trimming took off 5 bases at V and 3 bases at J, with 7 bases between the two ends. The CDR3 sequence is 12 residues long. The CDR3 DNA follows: TGTGCCAGCAGTCTCATGTACACTGAAGCTTTCTTT. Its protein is CASSLMYTEAFF.

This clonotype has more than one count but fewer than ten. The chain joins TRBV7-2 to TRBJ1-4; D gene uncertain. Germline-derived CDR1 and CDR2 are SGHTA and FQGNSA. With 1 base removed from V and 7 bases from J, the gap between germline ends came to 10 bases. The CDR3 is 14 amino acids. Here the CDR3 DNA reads TGTGCCAGCAGCTTAGGACATCAAGTTGAAAAACTGTTTTTT. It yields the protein CASSLGHQVEKLFF.

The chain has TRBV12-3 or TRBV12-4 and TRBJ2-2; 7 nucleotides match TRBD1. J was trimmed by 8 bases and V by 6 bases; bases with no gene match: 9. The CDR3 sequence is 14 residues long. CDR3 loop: CASRRQGGWGELFF. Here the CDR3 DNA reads TGTGCCAGCAGGCGACAGGGTGGGTGGGGGGAGCTGTTTTTT.

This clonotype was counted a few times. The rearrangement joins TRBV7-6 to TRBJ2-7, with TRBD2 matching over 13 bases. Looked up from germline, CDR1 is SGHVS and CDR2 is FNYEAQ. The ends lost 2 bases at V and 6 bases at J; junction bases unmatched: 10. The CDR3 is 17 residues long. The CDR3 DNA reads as TGTGCCAGCAGCTTAACTAGCGGGGGGGCCCTTTTTGGCGAGCAGTACTTC. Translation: CASSLTSGGALFGEQYF. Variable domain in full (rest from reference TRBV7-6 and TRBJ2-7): GAGVSQSPRYKVTKRGQDVALRCDPISGHVSLYWYRQALGQGPEFLTYFNYEAQQDKSGLPNDRFSAERPEGSISTLTIQRTEQRDSAMYRCASSLTSGGALFGEQYFGPGTRLTVT.

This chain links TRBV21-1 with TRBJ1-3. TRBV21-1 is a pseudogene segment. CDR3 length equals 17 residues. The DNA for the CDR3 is TGTGCCAGCAGCAAAGCAGATAGCTCGAGCTCTGGAAACACCATATATTTT. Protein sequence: CASSKADSSSSGNTIYF.

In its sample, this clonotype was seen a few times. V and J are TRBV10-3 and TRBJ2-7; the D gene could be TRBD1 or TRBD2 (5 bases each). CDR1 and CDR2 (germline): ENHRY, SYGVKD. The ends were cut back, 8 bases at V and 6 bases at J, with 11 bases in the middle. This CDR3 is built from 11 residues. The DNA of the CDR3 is TGTGCCATCGGCCTGGGGGTCGAGCAGTACTTC. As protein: CAIGLGVEQYF.

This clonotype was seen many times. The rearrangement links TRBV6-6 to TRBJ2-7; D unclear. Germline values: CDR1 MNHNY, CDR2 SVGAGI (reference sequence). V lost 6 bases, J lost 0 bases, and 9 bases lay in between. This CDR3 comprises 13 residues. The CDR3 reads CASRLLSSYEQYF. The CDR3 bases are TGTGCCAGCAGGTTATTGAGCTCCTACGAGCAGTACTTC.

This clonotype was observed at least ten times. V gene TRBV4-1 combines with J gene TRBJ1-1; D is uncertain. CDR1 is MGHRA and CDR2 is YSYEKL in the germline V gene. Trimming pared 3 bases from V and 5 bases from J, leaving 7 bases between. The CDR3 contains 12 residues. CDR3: CASSQGWTEAFF. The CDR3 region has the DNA TGCGCCAGCAGCCAGGGGTGGACTGAAGCTTTCTTT.

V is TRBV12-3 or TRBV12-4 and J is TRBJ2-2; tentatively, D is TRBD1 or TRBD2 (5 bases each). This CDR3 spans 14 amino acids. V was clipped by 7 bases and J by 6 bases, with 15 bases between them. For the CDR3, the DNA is TGTGCCAGCACTTACTTGAGGGGTTCCGGGGAGCTGTTTTTT. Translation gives CASTYLRGSGELFF.

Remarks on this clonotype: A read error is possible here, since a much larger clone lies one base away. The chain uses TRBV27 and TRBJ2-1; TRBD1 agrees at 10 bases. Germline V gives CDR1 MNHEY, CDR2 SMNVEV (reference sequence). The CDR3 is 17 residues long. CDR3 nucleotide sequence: TGTGCCAGCAGTTTACAGTTTAGACAGGGGGCCTACAATGAGCAGTCCTTC. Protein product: CASSLQFRQGAYNEQSF.

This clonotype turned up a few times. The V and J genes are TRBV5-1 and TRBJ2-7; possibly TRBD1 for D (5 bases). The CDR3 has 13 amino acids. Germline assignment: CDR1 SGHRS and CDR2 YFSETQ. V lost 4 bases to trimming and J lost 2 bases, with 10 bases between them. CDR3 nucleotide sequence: TGCGCCAGCAGCCAGGGCTACACCTACGAGCAGTACTTC. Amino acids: CASSQGYTYEQYF.

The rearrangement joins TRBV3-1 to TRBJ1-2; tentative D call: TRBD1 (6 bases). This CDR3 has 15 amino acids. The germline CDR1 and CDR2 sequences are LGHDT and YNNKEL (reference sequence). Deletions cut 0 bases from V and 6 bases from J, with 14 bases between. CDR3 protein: CASSQDRTVFHGYTF. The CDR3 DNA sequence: TGTGCCAGCAGCCAAGACCGGACAGTATTCCATGGCTACACCTTC.

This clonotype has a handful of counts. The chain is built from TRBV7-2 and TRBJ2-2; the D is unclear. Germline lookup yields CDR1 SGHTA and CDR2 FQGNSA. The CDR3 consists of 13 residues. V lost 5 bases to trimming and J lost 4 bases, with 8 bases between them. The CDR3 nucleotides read TGTGCCAGCAGCATTCTTCTCACCGGGGAGCTGTTTTTT. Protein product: CASSILLTGELFF.

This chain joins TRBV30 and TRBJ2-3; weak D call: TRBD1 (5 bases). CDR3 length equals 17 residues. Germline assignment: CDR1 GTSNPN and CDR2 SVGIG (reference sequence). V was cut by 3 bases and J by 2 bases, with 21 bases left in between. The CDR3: CAWSQERTSWTTDTQYF. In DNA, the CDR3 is TGTGCCTGGAGCCAGGAACGGACATCGTGGACCACAGATACGCAGTATTTT.

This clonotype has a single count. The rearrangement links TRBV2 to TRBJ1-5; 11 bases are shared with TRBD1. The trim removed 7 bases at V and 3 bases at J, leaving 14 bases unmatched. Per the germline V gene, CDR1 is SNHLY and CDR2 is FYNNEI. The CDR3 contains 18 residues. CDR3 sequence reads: CASTRNRAGQGVNQPQHF. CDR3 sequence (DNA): TGTGCCAGCACCCGAAACAGGGCGGGACAGGGGGTCAATCAGCCCCAGCATTTT. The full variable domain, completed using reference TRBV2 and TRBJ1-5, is EPEVTQTPSHQVTQMGQEVILRCVPISNHLYFYWYRQILGQKVEFLVSFYNNEISEKSEIFDDQFSVERPDGSNFTLKIRSTKLEDSAMYFCASTRNRAGQGVNQPQHFGDGTRLSIL.

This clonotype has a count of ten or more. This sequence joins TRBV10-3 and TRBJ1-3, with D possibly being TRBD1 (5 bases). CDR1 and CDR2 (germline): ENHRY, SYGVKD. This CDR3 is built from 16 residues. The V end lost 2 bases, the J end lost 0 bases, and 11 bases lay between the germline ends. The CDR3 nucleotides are TGTGCCATCAGTGAGGGGGGACCTAGCTCTGGAAACACCATATATTTT. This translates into CAISEGGPSSGNTIYF.

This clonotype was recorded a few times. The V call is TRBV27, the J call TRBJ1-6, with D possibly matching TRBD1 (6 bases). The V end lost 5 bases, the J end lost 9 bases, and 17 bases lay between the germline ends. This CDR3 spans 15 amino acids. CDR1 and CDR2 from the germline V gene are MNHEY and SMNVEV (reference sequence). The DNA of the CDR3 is TGTGCCAGCAGTAAGGGGGGGGGGCTTACTTCACCCCTCCACTTT. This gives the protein CASSKGGGLTSPLHF.

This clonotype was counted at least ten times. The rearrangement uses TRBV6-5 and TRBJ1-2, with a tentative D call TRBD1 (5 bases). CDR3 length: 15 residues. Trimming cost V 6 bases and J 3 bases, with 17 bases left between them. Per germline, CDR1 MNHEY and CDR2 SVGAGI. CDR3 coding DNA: TGTGCCAGCAGCCGCGAGGGGATGGGGGACTATGGCTACACCTTC. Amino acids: CASSREGMGDYGYTF.

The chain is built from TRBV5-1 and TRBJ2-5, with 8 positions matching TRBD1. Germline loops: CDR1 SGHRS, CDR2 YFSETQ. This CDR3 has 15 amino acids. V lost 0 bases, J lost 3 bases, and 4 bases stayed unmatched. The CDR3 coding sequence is TGCGCCAGCAGCTTGGGGGACAGGAAGGAAGAGACCCAGTACTTC. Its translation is CASSLGDRKEETQYF. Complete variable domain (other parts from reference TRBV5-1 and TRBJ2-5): KAGVTQTPRYLIKTRGQQVTLSCSPISGHRSVSWYQQTPGQGLQFLFEYFSETQRNKGNFPGRFSGRQFSNSRSEMNVSTLELGDSALYLCASSLGDRKEETQYFGPGTRLLVL.

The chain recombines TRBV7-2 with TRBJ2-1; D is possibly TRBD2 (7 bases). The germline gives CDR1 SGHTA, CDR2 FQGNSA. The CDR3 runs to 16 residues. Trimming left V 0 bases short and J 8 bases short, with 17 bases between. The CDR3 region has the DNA TGTGCCAGCAGCTTAGCAGGGGGGGGCGGGATGGATGAGCAGTTCTTC. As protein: CASSLAGGGGMDEQFF.

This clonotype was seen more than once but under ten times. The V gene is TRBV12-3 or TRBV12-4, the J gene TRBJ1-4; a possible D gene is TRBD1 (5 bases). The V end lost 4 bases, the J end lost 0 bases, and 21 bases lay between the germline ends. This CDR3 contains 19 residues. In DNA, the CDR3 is TGTGCCAGCAGTTCCCCGACAATTTTCACGGGGGCAACTAATGAAAAACTGTTTTTT. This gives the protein CASSSPTIFTGATNEKLFF.

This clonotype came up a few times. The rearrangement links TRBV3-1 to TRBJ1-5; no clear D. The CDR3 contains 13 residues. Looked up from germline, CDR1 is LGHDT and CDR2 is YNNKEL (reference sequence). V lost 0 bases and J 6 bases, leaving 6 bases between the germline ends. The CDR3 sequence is CASSQDEVQPQHF. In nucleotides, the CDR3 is TGTGCCAGCAGCCAAGATGAGGTTCAGCCCCAGCATTTT.

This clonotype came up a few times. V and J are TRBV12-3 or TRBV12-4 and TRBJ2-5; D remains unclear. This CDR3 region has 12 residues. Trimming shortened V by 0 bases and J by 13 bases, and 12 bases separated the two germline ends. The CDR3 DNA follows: TGTGCCAGCAGTTTAGCTAGCCTAAATCTGTACTTC. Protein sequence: CASSLASLNLYF.

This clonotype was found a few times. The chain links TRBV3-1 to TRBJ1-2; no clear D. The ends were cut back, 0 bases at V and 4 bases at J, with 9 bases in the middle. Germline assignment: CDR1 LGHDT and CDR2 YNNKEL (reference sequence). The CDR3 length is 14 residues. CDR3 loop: CASSQDATAYGYTF. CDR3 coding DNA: TGTGCCAGCAGCCAAGACGCAACAGCCTATGGCTACACCTTC.

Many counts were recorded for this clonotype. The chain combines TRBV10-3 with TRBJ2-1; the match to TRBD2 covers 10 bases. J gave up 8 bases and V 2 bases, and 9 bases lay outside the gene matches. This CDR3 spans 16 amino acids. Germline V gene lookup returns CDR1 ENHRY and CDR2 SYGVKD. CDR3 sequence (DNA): TGTGCCATCAGTGAGCCGACCCTAGCGGGGGATGATGAGCAGTTCTTC. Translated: CAISEPTLAGDDEQFF.

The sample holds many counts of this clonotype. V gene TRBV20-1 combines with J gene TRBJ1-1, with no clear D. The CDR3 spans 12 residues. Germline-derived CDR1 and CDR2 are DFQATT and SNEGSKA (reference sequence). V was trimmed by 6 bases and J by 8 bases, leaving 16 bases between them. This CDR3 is CSAHGRVGEAFF. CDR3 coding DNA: TGCAGTGCCCATGGCCGGGTGGGGGAAGCTTTCTTT.